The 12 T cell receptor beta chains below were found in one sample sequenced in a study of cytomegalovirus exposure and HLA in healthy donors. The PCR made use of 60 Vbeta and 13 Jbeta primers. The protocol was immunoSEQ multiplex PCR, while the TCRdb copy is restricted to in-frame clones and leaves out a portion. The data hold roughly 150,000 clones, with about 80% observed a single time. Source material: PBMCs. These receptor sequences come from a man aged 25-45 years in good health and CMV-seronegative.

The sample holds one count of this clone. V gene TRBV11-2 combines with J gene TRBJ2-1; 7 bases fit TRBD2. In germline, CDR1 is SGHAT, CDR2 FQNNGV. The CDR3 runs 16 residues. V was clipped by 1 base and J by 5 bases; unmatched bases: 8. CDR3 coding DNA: TGTGCCAGCAGCTTAGGGTCTTGGGGGAGGGACAATGAGCAGTTCTTC. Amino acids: CASSLGSWGRDNEQFF.

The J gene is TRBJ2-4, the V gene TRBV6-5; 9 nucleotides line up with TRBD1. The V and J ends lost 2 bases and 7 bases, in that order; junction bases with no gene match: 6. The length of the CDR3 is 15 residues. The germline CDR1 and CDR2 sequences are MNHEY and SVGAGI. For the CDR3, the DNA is TGTGCCAGCAGTTACGGGGGACAGGGAACGAACATTCAGTACTTC. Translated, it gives CASSYGGQGTNIQYF.

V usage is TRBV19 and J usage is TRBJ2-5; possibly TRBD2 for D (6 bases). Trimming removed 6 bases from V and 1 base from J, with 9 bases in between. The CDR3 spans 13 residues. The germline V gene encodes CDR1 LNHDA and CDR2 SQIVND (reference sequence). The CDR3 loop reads CASRRGLQETQYF. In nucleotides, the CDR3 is TGTGCCAGTAGGCGGGGCCTCCAAGAGACCCAGTACTTC.

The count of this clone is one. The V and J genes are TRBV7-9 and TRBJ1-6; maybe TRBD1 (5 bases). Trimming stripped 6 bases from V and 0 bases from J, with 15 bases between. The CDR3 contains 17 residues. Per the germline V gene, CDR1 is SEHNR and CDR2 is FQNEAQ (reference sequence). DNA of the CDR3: TGTGCCAGCAGTTATTGGGGCCAGACCTCCTATAATTCACCCCTCCACTTT. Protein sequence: CASSYWGQTSYNSPLHF.

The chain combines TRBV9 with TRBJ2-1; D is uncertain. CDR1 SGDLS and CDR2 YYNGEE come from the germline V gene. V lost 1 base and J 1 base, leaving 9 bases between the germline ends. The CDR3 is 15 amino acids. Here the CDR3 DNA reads TGTGCCAGCAGCGTATCACCTCAGTCCTACAATGAGCAGTTCTTC. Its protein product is CASSVSPQSYNEQFF.

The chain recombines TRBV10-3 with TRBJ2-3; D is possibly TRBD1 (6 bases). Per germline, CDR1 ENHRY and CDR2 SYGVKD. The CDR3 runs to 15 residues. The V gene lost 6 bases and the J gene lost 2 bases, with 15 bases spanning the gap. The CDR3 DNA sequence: TGTGCCATCAGCCCCAGGGGTGGAACCACAGATACGCAGTATTTT. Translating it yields CAISPRGGTTDTQYF.

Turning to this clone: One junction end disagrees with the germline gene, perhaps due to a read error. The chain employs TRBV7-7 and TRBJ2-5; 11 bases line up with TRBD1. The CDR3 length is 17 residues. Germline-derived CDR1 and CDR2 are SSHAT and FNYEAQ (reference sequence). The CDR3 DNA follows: TGTGCTAGCAGCTCGGGACAGGGGGGAAAGGATCAAGAGACCCAGTACTTC. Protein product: CASSSGQGGKDQETQYF.

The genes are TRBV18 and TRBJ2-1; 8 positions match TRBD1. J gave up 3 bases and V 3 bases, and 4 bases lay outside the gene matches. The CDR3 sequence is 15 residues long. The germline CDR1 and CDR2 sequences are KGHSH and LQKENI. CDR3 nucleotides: TGTGCCAGCTCACCGAGACAGGGGAACTACAATGAGCAGTTCTTC. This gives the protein CASSPRQGNYNEQFF. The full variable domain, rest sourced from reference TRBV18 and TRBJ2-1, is NAGVMQNPRHLVRRRGQEARLRCSPMKGHSHVYWYRQLPEEGLKFMVYLQKENIIDESGMPKERFSAEFPKEGPSILRIQQVVRGDSAAYFCASSPRQGNYNEQFFGPGTRLTVL.

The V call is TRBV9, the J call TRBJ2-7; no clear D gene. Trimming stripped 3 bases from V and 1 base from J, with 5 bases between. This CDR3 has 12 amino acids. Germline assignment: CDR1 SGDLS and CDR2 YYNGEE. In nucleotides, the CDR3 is TGTGCCAGCAGCGGGCCATCCTACGAGCAGTACTTC. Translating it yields CASSGPSYEQYF.

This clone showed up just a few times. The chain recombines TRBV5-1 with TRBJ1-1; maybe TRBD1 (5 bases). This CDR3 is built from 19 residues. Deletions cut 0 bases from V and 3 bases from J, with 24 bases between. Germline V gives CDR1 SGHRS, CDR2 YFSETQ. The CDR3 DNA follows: TGCGCCAGCAGCTTGGCCCCCACCTCTAAGGGGAAGGCGGACACTGAAGCTTTCTTT. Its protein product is CASSLAPTSKGKADTEAFF.

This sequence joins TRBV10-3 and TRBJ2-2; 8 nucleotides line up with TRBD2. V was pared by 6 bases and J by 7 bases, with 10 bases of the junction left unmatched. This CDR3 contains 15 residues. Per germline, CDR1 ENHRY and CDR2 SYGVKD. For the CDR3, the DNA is TGTGCCATCAGCCTAACGGGGGGGGATGTCGGGGAGCTGTTTTTT. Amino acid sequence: CAISLTGGDVGELFF.

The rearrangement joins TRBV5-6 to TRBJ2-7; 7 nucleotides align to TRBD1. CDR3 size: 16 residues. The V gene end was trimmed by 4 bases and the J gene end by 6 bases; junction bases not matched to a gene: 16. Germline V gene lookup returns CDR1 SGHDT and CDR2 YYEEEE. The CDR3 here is CASSLLSTGFRAEQYF. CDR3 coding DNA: TGTGCCAGCAGCCTGCTCTCGACAGGGTTTCGGGCCGAGCAGTACTTC.